This T cell receptor beta chain was observed in a study of response to subunit inactivated influenza vaccine. General study points: Each seasonal influenza vaccination, the authors suggested, recruits few new T cells.

Trimming took off 6 bases at V and 4 bases at J, with 11 bases between the two ends. This CDR3 is built from 13 residues. Germline V CDR1 and CDR2: MNHNY, SVGAGI (reference sequence). Using its own MiXCR run on the RT-PCR reads, TCRdb lists one record per CDR3 protein. This sample has some 600,000 distinct CDR3 sequences, with 13% to 15% found just once. This clonotype was detected a few times. Its matching antigen is unknown. This chain uses TRBV6-6 with TRBJ2-3; perhaps TRBD2 as D (6 bases). The source material was PBMCs from blood, sampled 14 to 15 days before vaccination. The sequence derives from a middle-aged man who received an inactivated influenza vaccine. The CDR3 nucleotides read TGTGCCAGCAGCCAGGAGGGCCCAGATACGCAGTATTTT. Amino acids: CASSQEGPDTQYF.